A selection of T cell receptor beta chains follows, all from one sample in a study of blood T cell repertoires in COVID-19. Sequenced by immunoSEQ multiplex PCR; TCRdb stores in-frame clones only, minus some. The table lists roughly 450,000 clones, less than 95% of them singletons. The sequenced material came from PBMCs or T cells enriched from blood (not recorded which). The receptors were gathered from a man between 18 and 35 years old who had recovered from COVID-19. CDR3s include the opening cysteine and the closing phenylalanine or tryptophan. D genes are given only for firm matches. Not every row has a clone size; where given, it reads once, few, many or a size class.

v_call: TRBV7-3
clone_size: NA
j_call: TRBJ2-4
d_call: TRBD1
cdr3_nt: TGTGCCAGCAGCTTAATACAGGGGACCATCATCGTAGGAGCCAAAAACATTCAGTACTTC
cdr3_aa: CASSLIQGTIIVGAKNIQYF

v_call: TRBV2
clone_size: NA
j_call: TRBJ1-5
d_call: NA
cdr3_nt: TGTGCCAGCAGGACGGGACTGTATAGCAATCAGCCCCAGCATTTT
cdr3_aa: CASRTGLYSNQPQHF

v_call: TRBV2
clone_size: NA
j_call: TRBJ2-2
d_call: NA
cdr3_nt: TGTGCCAGCAGTGGTTATAGCACCGGGGAGCTGTTTTTT
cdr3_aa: CASSGYSTGELFF

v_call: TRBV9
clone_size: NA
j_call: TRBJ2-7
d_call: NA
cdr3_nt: TGTGCCAGCAGCCCCGGGGGAGCTTACGAGCAGTACTTC
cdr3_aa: CASSPGGAYEQYF

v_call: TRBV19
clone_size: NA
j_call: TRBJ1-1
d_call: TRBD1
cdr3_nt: TGTGCCAGTAGTATTCCCCGGGACAGGGGTACTGAAGCTTTCTTT
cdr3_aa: CASSIPRDRGTEAFF

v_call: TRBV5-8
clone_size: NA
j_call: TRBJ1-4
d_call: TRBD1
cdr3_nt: TGTGCCAGCAGTTTCGGGACAGGGTCTGAAAAACTGTTTTTT
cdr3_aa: CASSFGTGSEKLFF

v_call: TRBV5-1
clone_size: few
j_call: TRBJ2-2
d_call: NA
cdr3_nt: TGCGCCAGCAGCTTGTCCCAGGGTCCCGGGGAGCTGTTTTTT
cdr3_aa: CASSLSQGPGELFF

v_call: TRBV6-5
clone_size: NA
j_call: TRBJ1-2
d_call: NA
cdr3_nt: TGTGCCAGCAGTTATAGCTTCGGCAGGGTGGGCTATGGCTACACCTTC
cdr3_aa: CASSYSFGRVGYGYTF

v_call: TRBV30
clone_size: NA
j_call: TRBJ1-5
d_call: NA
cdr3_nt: TGTGCCTGGGCCCGGACAGACAATCAGCCCCAGCATTTT
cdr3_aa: CAWARTDNQPQHF

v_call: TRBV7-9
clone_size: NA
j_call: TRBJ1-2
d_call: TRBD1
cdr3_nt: TGTGCCAGCAGCTCCGGGACAGGGAACTATGGCTACACCTTC
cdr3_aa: CASSSGTGNYGYTF

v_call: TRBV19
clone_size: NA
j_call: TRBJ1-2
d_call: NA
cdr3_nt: TGTGCCAGTAGTATGCCTAACCAGGGGTCCGGCTACACCTTC
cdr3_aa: CASSMPNQGSGYTF

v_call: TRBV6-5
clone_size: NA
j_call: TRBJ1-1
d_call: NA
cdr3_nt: TGTGCCAGCAGTTTCTGGCCGTTGAACACTGAAGCTTTCTTT
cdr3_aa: CASSFWPLNTEAFF

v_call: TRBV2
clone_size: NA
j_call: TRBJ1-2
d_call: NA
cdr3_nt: TGTGCCAGCAGGAACACGATTCCTTCCACCTTC
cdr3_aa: CASRNTIPSTF

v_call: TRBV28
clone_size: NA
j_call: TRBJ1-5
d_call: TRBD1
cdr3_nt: TGTGCCAGCAGTACTGAGACAGGGGGCGATCAGCCCCAGCATTTT
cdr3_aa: CASSTETGGDQPQHF

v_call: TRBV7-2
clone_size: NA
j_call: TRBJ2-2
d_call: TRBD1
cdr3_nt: TGTGCCAGCAGCCTCCAGACAGGGTGGAACACCGGGGAGCTGTTTTTT
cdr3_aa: CASSLQTGWNTGELFF

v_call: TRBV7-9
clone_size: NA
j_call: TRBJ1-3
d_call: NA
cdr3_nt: TGTGCCAGCACTACCGGGGTGGCTGGAAACACCATATATTTT
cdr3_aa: CASTTGVAGNTIYF

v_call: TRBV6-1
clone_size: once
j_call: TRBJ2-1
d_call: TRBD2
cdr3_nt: TGTGCCAGCAGTGAACTATGGGGACTAGATGGAAATGAGCAGTTCTTC
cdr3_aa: CASSELWGLDGNEQFF

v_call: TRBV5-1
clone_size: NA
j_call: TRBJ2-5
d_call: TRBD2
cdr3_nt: TGCGCCAGCAGCCCTCGGGCTAGCGGAACTCAAGAGACCCAGTACTTC
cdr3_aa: CASSPRASGTQETQYF

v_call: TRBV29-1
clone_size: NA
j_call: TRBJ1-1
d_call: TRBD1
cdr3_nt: TGCAGCTCCCGGGACAGTCGCGCTGAAGCTTTCTTT
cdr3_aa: CSSRDSRAEAFF